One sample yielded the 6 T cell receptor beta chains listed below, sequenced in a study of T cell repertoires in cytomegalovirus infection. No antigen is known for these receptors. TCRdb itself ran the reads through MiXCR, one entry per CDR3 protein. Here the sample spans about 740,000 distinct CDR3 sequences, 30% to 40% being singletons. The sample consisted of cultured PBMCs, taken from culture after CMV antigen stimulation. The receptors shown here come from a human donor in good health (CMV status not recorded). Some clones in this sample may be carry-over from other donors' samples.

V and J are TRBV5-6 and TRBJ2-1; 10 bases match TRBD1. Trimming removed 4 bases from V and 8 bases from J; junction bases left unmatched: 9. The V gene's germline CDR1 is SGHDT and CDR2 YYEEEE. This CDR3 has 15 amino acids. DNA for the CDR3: TGTGCCAGCAGCATTGGCCCGGGACAGGGGTATGAGCAGTTCTTC. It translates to CASSIGPGQGYEQFF.

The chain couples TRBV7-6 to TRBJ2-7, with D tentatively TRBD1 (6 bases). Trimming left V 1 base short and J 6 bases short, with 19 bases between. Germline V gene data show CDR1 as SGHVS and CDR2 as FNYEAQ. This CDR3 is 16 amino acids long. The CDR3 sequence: CASSLGVGGHLGEQYF. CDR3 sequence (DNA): TGTGCCAGCAGCTTAGGCGTTGGGGGACACCTTGGCGAGCAGTACTTC.

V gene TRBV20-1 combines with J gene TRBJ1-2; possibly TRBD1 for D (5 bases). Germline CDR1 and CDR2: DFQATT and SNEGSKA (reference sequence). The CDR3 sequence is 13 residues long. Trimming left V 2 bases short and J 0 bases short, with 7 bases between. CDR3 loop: CSARQTANYGYTF. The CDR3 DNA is TGCAGTGCTAGACAGACAGCTAACTATGGCTACACCTTC.

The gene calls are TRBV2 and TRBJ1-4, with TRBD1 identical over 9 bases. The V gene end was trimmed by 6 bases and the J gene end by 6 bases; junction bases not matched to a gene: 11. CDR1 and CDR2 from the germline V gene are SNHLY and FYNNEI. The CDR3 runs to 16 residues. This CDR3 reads CASRKSSGTGHEKLFF. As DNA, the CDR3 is TGTGCCAGCAGAAAATCCTCCGGGACAGGGCATGAAAAACTGTTTTTT.

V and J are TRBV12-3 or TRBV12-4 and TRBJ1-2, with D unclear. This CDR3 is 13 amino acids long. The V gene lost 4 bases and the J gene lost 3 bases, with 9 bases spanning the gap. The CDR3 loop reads CASSSRRDYGYTF. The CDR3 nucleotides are TGTGCCAGCAGTTCTAGGAGGGACTATGGCTACACCTTC.

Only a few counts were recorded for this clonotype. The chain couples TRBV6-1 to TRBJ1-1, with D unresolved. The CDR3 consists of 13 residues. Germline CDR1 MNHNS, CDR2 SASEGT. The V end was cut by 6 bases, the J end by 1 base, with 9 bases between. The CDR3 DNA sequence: TGTGCCAGCAGGGCTGCCGCGAACACTGAAGCTTTCTTT. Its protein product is CASRAAANTEAFF.